This T cell receptor (beta chain) was obtained from a study of T cell changes during pregnancy in multiple sclerosis. V was trimmed by 0 bases and J by 4 bases, leaving 13 bases between them. This CDR3 contains 16 residues. The germline gives CDR1 MNHEY, CDR2 SVGAGI. Profiling relied on immunoSEQ multiplex PCR, and the TCRdb table lists in-frame clones only, not all of them. The table includes 75,000 to 95,000 clones, 80% to 95% detected once. The count of this clone is one. The chain joins TRBV6-5 to TRBJ1-3; D may be TRBD1 (6 bases). The sequence was obtained from a female donor with multiple sclerosis, enrolled in a pregnancy study. The input for sequencing was peripheral blood, taken in the first trimester of pregnancy. CDR3 DNA: TGTGCCAGCAGTTACTCGACCGGACAGATAGGAAACACCATATATTTT. It yields the protein CASSYSTGQIGNTIYF.